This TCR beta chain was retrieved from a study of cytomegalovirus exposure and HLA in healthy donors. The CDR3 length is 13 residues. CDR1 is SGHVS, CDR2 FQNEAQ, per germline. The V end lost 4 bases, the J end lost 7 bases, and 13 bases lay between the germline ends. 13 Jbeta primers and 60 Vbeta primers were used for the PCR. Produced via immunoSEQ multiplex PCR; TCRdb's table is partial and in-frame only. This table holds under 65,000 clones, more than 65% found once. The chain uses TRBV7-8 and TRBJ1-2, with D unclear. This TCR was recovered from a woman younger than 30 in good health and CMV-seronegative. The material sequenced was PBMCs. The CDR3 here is CASSSIALSGYTF. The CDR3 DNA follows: TGTGCCAGCAGCTCAATCGCCCTAAGTGGCTACACCTTC.